Here is one TCR beta chain with its context. Treatment here: preoperative locoregional IRX-2 cytokine immunotherapy. This phase Ib study tested locoregional IRX-2 cytokine immunotherapy given before surgery. Generated by immunoSEQ multiplex PCR, the TCRdb table keeps only in-frame clones and is missing some. The sample records approximately 96,000 clones, roughly 88% being singletons. The data were obtained in a study of preoperative IRX-2 immunotherapy in early breast cancer. Per the germline V gene, CDR1 is MNHGY and CDR2 is SAAAGT. V shed 7 bases and J shed 14 bases, with 21 bases lying between them. The CDR3 covers 14 residues.

Sequenced here: tumor tissue, sampled after IRX-2 immunotherapy. The chain employs TRBV6-8 and TRBJ1-6, with a tentative D call TRBD1 (5 bases). The sequence was collected from a human donor with breast cancer. CDR3 region: CASKVGDNSGALHF. In nucleotides, the CDR3 is TGTGCCAGCAAAGTTGGGGATAACTCGGGGGCCCTCCACTTT.